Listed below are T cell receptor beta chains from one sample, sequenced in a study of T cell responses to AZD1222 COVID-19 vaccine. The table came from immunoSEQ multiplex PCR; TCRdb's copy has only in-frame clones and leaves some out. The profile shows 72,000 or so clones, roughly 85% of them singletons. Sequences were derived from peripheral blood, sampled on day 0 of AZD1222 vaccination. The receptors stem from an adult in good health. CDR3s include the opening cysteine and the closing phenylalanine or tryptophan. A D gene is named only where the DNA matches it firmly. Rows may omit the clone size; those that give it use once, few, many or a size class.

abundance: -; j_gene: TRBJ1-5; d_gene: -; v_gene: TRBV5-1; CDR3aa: CASSPSPNQPQHF; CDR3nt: TGCGCCAGCAGCCCCAGTCCCAATCAGCCCCAGCATTTT
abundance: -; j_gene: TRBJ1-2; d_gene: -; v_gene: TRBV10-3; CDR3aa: CAISEGRVEAYGYTF; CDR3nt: TGTGCCATCAGTGAGGGCAGGGTCGAGGCCTATGGCTACACCTTC
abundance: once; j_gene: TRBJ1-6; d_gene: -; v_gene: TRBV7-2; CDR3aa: CASSSTHLIWPLHF; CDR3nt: TGTGCCAGCAGCTCAACCCATTTAATATGGCCCCTCCACTTT
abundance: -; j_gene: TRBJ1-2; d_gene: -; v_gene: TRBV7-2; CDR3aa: CASSLAGSYGYTF; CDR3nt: TGTGCCAGCAGCCTCGCGGGTTCGTATGGCTACACCTTC
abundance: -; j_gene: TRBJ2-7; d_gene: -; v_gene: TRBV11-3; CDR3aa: CASSPRDEQYF; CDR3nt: TGTGCCAGCAGCCCCAGGGACGAGCAGTACTTC
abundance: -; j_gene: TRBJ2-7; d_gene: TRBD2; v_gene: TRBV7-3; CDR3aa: CASSTQAGGSYEQYF; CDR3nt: TGTGCCAGCAGCACCCAAGCGGGGGGAAGCTACGAGCAGTACTTC
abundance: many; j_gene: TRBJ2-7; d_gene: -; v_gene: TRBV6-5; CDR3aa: CASSNPGTSSYEQYF; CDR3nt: TGTGCCAGCAGTAATCCAGGGACATCTTCCTACGAGCAGTACTTC
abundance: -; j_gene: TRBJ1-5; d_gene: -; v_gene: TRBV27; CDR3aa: CASSDSARNQPQHF; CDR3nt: TGTGCCAGCAGCGATTCCGCCCGCAATCAGCCCCAGCATTTT
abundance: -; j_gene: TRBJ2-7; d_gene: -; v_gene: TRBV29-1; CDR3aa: CSATGTAGPYEQYF; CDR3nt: TGCAGCGCTACTGGGACGGCTGGGCCCTACGAGCAGTACTTC
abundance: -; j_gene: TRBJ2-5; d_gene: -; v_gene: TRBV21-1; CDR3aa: CASSTTGGLRSQHQETQYF; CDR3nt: TGTGCCAGCAGCACTACAGGGGGCCTCCGCTCCCAACATCAAGAGACCCAGTACTTC
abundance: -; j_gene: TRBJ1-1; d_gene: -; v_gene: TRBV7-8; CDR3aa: CASSLTRTEAFF; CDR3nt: TGTGCCAGCAGCTTAACAAGGACTGAAGCTTTCTTT
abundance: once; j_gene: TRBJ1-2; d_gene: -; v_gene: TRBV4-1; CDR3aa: CASSQESGGNYGYTF; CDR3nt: TGCGCCAGCAGCCAAGAATCCGGGGGGAACTATGGCTACACCTTC
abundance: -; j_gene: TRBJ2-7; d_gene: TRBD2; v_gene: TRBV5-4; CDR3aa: CASSFGTSGGLYEQYF; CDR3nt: TGTGCCAGCAGTTTTGGGACTAGCGGGGGGCTGTACGAGCAGTACTTC
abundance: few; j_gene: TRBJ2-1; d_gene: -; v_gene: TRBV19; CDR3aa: CASKQGNNEQFF; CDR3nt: TGTGCCAGTAAACAGGGTAACAATGAGCAGTTCTTC
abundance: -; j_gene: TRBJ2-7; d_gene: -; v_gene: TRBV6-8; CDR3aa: CAITGGSRYEQYF; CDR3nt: TGTGCCATCACTGGCGGCTCTCGTTACGAGCAGTACTTC
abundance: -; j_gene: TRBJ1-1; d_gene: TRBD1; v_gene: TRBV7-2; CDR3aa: CASSSGQGLRTEAFF; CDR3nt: TGTGCCAGCAGCTCGGGACAGGGATTGAGGACTGAAGCTTTCTTT
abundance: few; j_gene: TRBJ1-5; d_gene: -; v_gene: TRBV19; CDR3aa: CASSPGTHSNQPQHF; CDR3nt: TGTGCCAGTAGTCCCGGGACTCATAGCAATCAGCCCCAGCATTTT
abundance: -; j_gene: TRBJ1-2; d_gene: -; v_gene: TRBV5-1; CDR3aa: CASSINRGGNYGYTF; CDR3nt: TGCGCCAGCAGCATTAACCGGGGGGGAAACTATGGCTACACCTTC
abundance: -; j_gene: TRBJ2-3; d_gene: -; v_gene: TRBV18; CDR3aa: CASSPRGFSTDTQYF; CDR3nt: TGTGCCAGCTCACCACGAGGTTTTAGCACAGATACGCAGTATTTT
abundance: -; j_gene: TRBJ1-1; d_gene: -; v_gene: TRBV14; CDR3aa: CASSPLGPAEAFF; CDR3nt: TGTGCCAGCAGCCCCCTAGGGCCGGCTGAAGCTTTCTTT
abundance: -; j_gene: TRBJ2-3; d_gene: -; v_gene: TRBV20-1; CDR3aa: CSASGGGARRDTQYF; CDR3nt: TGCAGTGCTAGTGGAGGGGGGGCGCGAAGAGATACGCAGTATTTT
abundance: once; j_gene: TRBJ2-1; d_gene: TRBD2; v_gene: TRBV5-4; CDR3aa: CASTGTSGHNEQFF; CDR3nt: TGTGCCAGCACCGGGACTAGCGGACACAATGAGCAGTTCTTC
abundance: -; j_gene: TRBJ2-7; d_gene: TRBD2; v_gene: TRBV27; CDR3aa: CASSLDGERGDEQYF; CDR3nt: TGTGCCAGCAGTTTAGATGGGGAGCGGGGCGACGAGCAGTACTTC
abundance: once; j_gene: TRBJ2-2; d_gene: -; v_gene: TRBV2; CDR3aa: CASSEGRALNGELFF; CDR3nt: TGTGCCAGCAGTGAGGGAAGGGCTTTAAACGGGGAGCTGTTTTTT
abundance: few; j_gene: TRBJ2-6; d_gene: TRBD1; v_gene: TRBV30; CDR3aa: CACPLGQVVGGANVLTF; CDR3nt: TGTGCCTGTCCCTTGGGACAGGTAGTTGGTGGGGCCAACGTCCTGACTTTC
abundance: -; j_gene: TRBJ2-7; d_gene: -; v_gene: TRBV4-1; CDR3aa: CASSQSISTYEQYF; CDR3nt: TGCGCCAGCAGCCAAAGTATTTCTACCTACGAGCAGTACTTC
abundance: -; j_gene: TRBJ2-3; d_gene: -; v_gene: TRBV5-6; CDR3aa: CASSIAGDLRRTDTQYF; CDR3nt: TGTGCCAGCAGCATTGCCGGGGATCTCAGAAGAACAGATACGCAGTATTTT
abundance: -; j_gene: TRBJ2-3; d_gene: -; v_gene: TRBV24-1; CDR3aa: CATSDARSGTDTQYF; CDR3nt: TGTGCCACCAGTGACGCCAGGAGTGGGACAGATACGCAGTATTTT
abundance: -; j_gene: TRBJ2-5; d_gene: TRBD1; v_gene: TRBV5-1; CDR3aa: CASSLQGRETQYF; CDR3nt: TGCGCCAGCAGCTTACAGGGGCGGGAGACCCAGTACTTC
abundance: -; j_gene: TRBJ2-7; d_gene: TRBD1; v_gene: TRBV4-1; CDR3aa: CASSLRQGLDEQYF; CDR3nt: TGCGCCAGCAGCCTTCGACAGGGCCTGGACGAGCAGTACTTC
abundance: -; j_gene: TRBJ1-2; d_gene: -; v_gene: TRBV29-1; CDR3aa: CSVEYRMALSGYTF; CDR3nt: TGCAGCGTTGAATACCGGATGGCCCTTAGTGGCTACACCTTC
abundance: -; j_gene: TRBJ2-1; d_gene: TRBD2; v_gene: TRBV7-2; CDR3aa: CASSPSGRGWEQFF; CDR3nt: TGTGCCAGCAGCCCCAGCGGGAGAGGCTGGGAGCAGTTCTTC
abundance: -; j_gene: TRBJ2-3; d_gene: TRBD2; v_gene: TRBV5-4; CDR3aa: CASSLAGNTDTQYF; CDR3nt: TGTGCCAGCAGTCTAGCGGGAAACACAGATACGCAGTATTTT
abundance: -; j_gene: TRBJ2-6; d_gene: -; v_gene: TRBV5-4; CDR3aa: CASSLRTSGANVLTF; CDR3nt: TGTGCCAGCAGCTTACGCACCTCTGGGGCCAACGTCCTGACTTTC
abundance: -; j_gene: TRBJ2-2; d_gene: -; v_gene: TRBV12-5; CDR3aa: CASLPGTPGGELFF; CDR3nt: TGTGCTAGTCTCCCCGGGACCCCTGGCGGGGAGCTGTTTTTT
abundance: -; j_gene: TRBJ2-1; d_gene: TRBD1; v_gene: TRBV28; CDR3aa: CASSSGGALNEQFF; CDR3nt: TGTGCCAGCAGCTCAGGGGGCGCTCTCAATGAGCAGTTCTTC
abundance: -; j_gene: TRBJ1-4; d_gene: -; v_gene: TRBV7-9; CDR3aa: CVSQGRNEKLFF; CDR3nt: TGTGTGTCCCAGGGTCGCAATGAAAAACTGTTTTTT
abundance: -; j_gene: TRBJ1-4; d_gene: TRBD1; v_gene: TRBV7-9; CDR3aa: CASSSGTGDEKLFF; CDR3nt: TGTGCCAGCAGCTCCGGGACAGGGGATGAAAAACTGTTTTTT
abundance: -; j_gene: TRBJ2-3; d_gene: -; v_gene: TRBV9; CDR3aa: CASSAIGTQETDTQYF; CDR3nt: TGTGCCAGCAGCGCAATCGGGACACAGGAGACAGATACGCAGTATTTT
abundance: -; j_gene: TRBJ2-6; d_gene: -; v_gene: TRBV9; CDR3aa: CASSPQLSGANVLTF; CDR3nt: TGTGCCAGCAGCCCTCAGTTATCTGGGGCCAACGTCCTGACTTTC
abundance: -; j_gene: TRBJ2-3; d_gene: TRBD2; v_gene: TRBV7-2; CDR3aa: CASSSSAGGPNTQYF; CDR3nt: TGTGCCAGCAGCTCCTCAGCGGGGGGCCCAAATACGCAGTATTTT
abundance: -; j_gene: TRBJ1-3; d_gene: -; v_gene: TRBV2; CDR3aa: CASNSGNTIYF; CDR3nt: TGTGCCAGCAACTCTGGAAACACCATATATTTT
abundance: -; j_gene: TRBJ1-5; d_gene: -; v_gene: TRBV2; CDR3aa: CASRAEGAGNQPQHF; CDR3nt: TGTGCCAGCAGAGCCGAGGGTGCCGGCAATCAGCCCCAGCATTTT